The 28 T cell receptor beta chains presented below share a single source sample, sequenced in a study of cytomegalovirus exposure and HLA in healthy donors. PCR involved 60 Vbeta and 13 Jbeta primers. Repertoires were generated with immunoSEQ multiplex PCR, while TCRdb's copy carries only in-frame clones and drops some. The profile covers tens of thousands of clones, with around four fifths appearing a single time and nearly 3% taken by the ten largest. Input material: PBMCs. The receptor set was obtained from a woman aged 25 to 39 in good health and CMV-seronegative.

Here the CDR3 reads CASSISELGQGNQPQHF. DNA of the CDR3: TGTGCCAGTAGTATTAGCGAGTTGGGACAGGGGAATCAGCCCCAGCATTTT. The chain is built from TRBV19 and TRBJ1-5; 10 bases are shared with TRBD1. There are 17 residues in the CDR3. In germline, CDR1 is LNHDA, CDR2 SQIVND (reference sequence). The V gene end was trimmed by 3 bases and the J gene end by 4 bases; junction bases not matched to a gene: 9.

This chain links TRBV2 with TRBJ2-1; weak D call: TRBD1 (5 bases). V shed 6 bases and J shed 7 bases, with 13 bases lying between them. This CDR3 contains 13 residues. Germline V gene data show CDR1 as SNHLY and CDR2 as FYNNEI. This CDR3 is CASSHGPGNEQFF. Written as DNA, the CDR3 is TGTGCCAGCAGCCATGGTCCAGGGAATGAGCAGTTCTTC.

This sequence joins TRBV7-2 and TRBJ1-2; 10 bases agree with TRBD1. The germline V gene encodes CDR1 SGHTA and CDR2 FQGNSA. V trimming: 5 bases; J trimming: 2 bases; junction bases outside the gene matches: 8. The CDR3 is made up of 16 amino acids. The CDR3 bases are TGTGCCAGCAGCCCATTTCCGGGACAGGGGAACTATGGCTACACCTTC. It encodes CASSPFPGQGNYGYTF.

The chain is built from TRBV4-2 and TRBJ2-6; TRBD2 aligns across 10 bases. The CDR3 length is 18 residues. Germline V gene data show CDR1 as LGHNA and CDR2 as YNFKEQ. V shed 6 bases, J shed 2 bases, and the junction held 10 bases outside the gene matches. This CDR3 is CASSPLLLAGTGANVLTF. The CDR3 DNA reads TGTGCCAGCAGTCCCTTATTACTAGCGGGAACTGGGGCCAACGTCCTGACTTTC.

The rearrangement links TRBV10-3 to TRBJ2-6; 7 nucleotides align to TRBD2. Trimming took 4 bases from V and 0 from J; bases not matched to a gene: 9. Germline V lookup: CDR1 ENHRY, CDR2 SYGVKD. The CDR3 is 18 amino acids. In nucleotides, the CDR3 is TGTGCCATCAGTGCAGGAGGAGCGGGACTCTCTGGGGCCAACGTCCTGACTTTC. Its protein product is CAISAGGAGLSGANVLTF.

The rearrangement uses TRBV19 and TRBJ2-1, with 9 bases aligning to TRBD1. The trim removed 7 bases at V and 3 bases at J, leaving 7 bases unmatched. CDR3 length equals 15 residues. Germline V CDR1 and CDR2: LNHDA, SQIVND (reference sequence). The chain's CDR3 is CASTAGQGLYNEQFF. DNA of the CDR3: TGTGCCAGTACCGCGGGACAGGGTCTCTACAATGAGCAGTTCTTC.

The gene calls are TRBV15 and TRBJ2-1, with TRBD2 as a possible D gene (6 bases). Germline lookup yields CDR1 LNHNV and CDR2 YYDKDF (reference sequence). There are 16 residues in the CDR3. V lost 0 bases and J lost 0, with 9 bases in between. CDR3 coding DNA: TGTGCCACCAGCAGAGAGGGGACTCACTCCTACAATGAGCAGTTCTTC. It codes for CATSREGTHSYNEQFF.

V usage is TRBV11-2 and J usage is TRBJ2-5, with 8 bases aligning to TRBD1. Germline CDR1 SGHAT, CDR2 FQNNGV. There are 16 residues in the CDR3. V trimming: 5 bases; J trimming: 4 bases; junction bases outside the gene matches: 12. CDR3 sequence: CASSPWTGRRRETQYF. The CDR3, as DNA: TGTGCCAGCAGCCCCTGGACAGGGAGGAGGCGAGAGACCCAGTACTTC.

The rearrangement uses TRBV28 and TRBJ2-5; TRBD2 might be the D (5 bases). The CDR3 consists of 14 residues. Per germline, CDR1 MDHEN and CDR2 SYDVKM. Trimming left V 5 bases short and J 0 bases short, with 10 bases between. The CDR3 region is CASSLPGYQETQYF. The CDR3, as DNA: TGTGCCAGCAGTCTCCCGGGGTACCAAGAGACCCAGTACTTC.

This chain links TRBV11-3 with TRBJ1-2; 7 positions agree with TRBD1. The junction had 18 bases not matched to a gene; V was cut back by 8 bases and J by 3 bases. Germline CDR1 SGHNT, CDR2 YENEEA. The CDR3 runs to 17 residues. The CDR3 here is CASSLMLRDRHDYGYTF. In nucleotides, the CDR3 is TGTGCCAGCTCCCTCATGCTCCGGGACAGACATGACTATGGCTACACCTTC. The complete variable domain, with remaining parts taken from reference TRBV11-3 and TRBJ1-2, reads EAGVVQSPRYKIIEKKQPVAFWCNPISGHNTLYWYLQNLGQGPELLIRYENEEAVDDSQLPKDRFSAERLKGVDSTLKIQPAELGDSAVYLCASSLMLRDRHDYGYTFGSGTRLTVV.

CDR3 loop: CASSKQASGPQETQYF. CDR3 coding DNA: TGTGCCAGCAGCAAACAGGCTAGCGGGCCTCAAGAGACCCAGTACTTC. V usage is TRBV21-1 and J usage is TRBJ2-5; the table's D call, TRBD2, was not checked against the DNA. TRBV21-1 is flagged as a pseudogene. The CDR3 consists of 16 residues.

This chain links TRBV9 with TRBJ1-1, with 7 positions matching TRBD1. The CDR3 contains 13 residues. J gave up 3 bases and V 4 bases, and 3 bases lay outside the gene matches. CDR1 SGDLS and CDR2 YYNGEE come from the germline V gene. This CDR3 is CASSTQGDTEAFF. Here the CDR3 DNA reads TGTGCCAGCAGCACCCAGGGGGACACTGAAGCTTTCTTT.

The sample holds one count of this clone. The chain couples TRBV30 to TRBJ1-6; D perhaps matches TRBD1 (5 bases). V shed 0 bases and J shed 6 bases, with 12 bases lying between them. In germline, CDR1 is GTSNPN, CDR2 SVGIG (reference sequence). The CDR3 totals 15 residues. The CDR3 DNA is TGTGCCTGGAGTGTCAGTGACAGTTCTAATTCACCCCTCCACTTT. Translated: CAWSVSDSSNSPLHF.

The chain uses TRBV7-6 and TRBJ2-5; TRBD1 is a possible D gene (6 bases). Trimming removed 1 base from V and 7 bases from J, with 16 bases in between. This CDR3 comprises 15 residues. Germline V gene data show CDR1 as SGHVS and CDR2 as FNYEAQ. The CDR3 is CASSLEPDSSWTQYF. The CDR3 nucleotides are TGTGCCAGCAGCTTAGAACCGGACAGCTCTTGGACCCAGTACTTC. Variable domain in full (rest from reference TRBV7-6 and TRBJ2-5): GAGVSQSPRYKVTKRGQDVALRCDPISGHVSLYWYRQALGQGPEFLTYFNYEAQQDKSGLPNDRFSAERPEGSISTLTIQRTEQRDSAMYRCASSLEPDSSWTQYFGPGTRLLVL.

The chain carries TRBV2 and TRBJ1-1, with 7 bases fitting TRBD1. In germline, CDR1 is SNHLY, CDR2 FYNNEI. The CDR3 is 16 amino acids. With V trimmed by 1 base and J by 0 bases, 5 bases remained unmatched. CDR3 sequence: CASSEGTGAMNTEAFF. CDR3 DNA: TGTGCCAGCAGTGAAGGGACAGGAGCAATGAACACTGAAGCTTTCTTT.

In DNA, the CDR3 is TGTGCCAGCAGTGCACCCTCGGGACTAGCGGGTATAGATGAGCAGTTCTTC. This translates into CASSAPSGLAGIDEQFF. The V and J genes are TRBV25-1 and TRBJ2-1; 12 nucleotides align to TRBD2. Per germline, CDR1 MGHDK and CDR2 SYGVNS. Germline trimming cut 4 bases from V and 8 bases from J; bases unmatched to any gene: 12. There are 17 residues in the CDR3.

The chain's CDR3 is CASSLSPGAYNEQFF. In DNA form, the CDR3 reads TGTGCCAGCAGTTTATCTCCGGGGGCCTACAATGAGCAGTTCTTC. The chain uses TRBV27 and TRBJ2-1, with D maybe TRBD2 (6 bases). Trimming took 0 bases from V and 2 from J, leaving 8 bases between them. Per the germline V gene, CDR1 is MNHEY and CDR2 is SMNVEV (reference sequence). This CDR3 is 15 amino acids long.

This rearrangement joins TRBV5-1 to TRBJ2-1; D is perhaps TRBD2 (6 bases). The CDR3 loop spans 15 amino acids. With 4 bases removed from V and 4 bases from J, the gap between germline ends came to 15 bases. Germline CDR1 is SGHRS and CDR2 is YFSETQ. CDR3 nucleotides: TGCGCCAGCAGCGGTTCTAGCGTACGGTACAATGAGCAGTTCTTC. Translating gives CASSGSSVRYNEQFF. The full variable domain, its missing parts supplied by reference TRBV5-1 and TRBJ2-1, is KAGVTQTPRYLIKTRGQQVTLSCSPISGHRSVSWYQQTPGQGLQFLFEYFSETQRNKGNFPGRFSGRQFSNSRSEMNVSTLELGDSALYLCASSGSSVRYNEQFFGPGTRLTVL.

V and J are TRBV9 and TRBJ1-1; no clear D. V lost 0 bases and J 5 bases, leaving 11 bases between the germline ends. The CDR3 sequence is 14 residues long. Germline values: CDR1 SGDLS, CDR2 YYNGEE. The DNA of the CDR3 is TGTGCCAGCAGCGTAGGGTTGAGGGAAACTGAAGCTTTCTTT. Its protein product is CASSVGLRETEAFF.

The V gene is TRBV9, the J gene TRBJ1-6; D not certain. The CDR3 is 15 amino acids. V dropped 0 bases and J dropped 3 bases, with 7 bases sitting between them. Germline values: CDR1 SGDLS, CDR2 YYNGEE. CDR3 amino acids: CASSVGTVYNSPLHF. Here the CDR3 DNA reads TGTGCCAGCAGCGTAGGCACAGTCTATAATTCACCCCTCCACTTT.

This chain uses TRBV6-5 with TRBJ1-2; TRBD1 matches 7 bases. Germline CDR1 MNHEY, CDR2 SVGAGI. The V gene end was trimmed by 6 bases and the J gene end by 2 bases; junction bases not matched to a gene: 6. The CDR3 extends over 14 amino acids. The chain's CDR3 is CASRKQGINYGYTF. CDR3 nucleotide sequence: TGTGCCAGCAGGAAACAGGGGATAAACTATGGCTACACCTTC.

This chain links TRBV6-1 with TRBJ2-7; 11 bases align to TRBD1. V was pared by 6 bases and J by 4 bases, with 5 bases of the junction left unmatched. Germline-derived CDR1 and CDR2 are MNHNS and SASEGT. The length of the CDR3 is 14 residues. CDR3 in DNA: TGTGCCAGCAGACCGGGACAGGGGGTATACGAGCAGTACTTC. Amino acid sequence: CASRPGQGVYEQYF.

The CDR3 region is CASSILAGGSTGELFF. CDR3 coding DNA: TGTGCCAGCAGCATACTAGCGGGGGGTTCTACCGGGGAGCTGTTTTTT. The rearrangement links TRBV7-6 to TRBJ2-2, with 12 bases identical to TRBD2. The CDR3 consists of 16 residues. J was trimmed by 5 bases and V by 5 bases; bases with no gene match: 6. CDR1 SGHVS and CDR2 FNYEAQ come from the germline V gene. The full variable domain, rest sourced from reference TRBV7-6 and TRBJ2-2, is GAGVSQSPRYKVTKRGQDVALRCDPISGHVSLYWYRQALGQGPEFLTYFNYEAQQDKSGLPNDRFSAERPEGSISTLTIQRTEQRDSAMYRCASSILAGGSTGELFFGEGSRLTVL.

The sample holds one count of this clone. This sequence joins TRBV2 and TRBJ2-1; 10 bases map to TRBD2. Unmatched junction bases numbered 2, after V lost 6 bases and J lost 3 bases. The germline gives CDR1 SNHLY, CDR2 FYNNEI. This CDR3 is 14 amino acids long. The CDR3 is CASSGTSDYNEQFF. The CDR3 DNA reads as TGTGCCAGCAGCGGGACTAGCGACTACAATGAGCAGTTCTTC. The variable domain in full, completed from reference TRBV2 and TRBJ2-1, reads EPEVTQTPSHQVTQMGQEVILRCVPISNHLYFYWYRQILGQKVEFLVSFYNNEISEKSEIFDDQFSVERPDGSNFTLKIRSTKLEDSAMYFCASSGTSDYNEQFFGPGTRLTVL.

V and J are TRBV27 and TRBJ1-1, with a tentative D call TRBD1 (5 bases). CDR1 MNHEY and CDR2 SMNVEV come from the germline V gene (reference sequence). Trimming took 5 bases from V and 8 from J, leaving 18 bases between them. The CDR3 has 14 amino acids. CDR3 bases: TGTGCCAGCAGTCTCTCGAGTCACAGGCCCGAAGCTTTCTTT. It is translated as CASSLSSHRPEAFF.

This chain uses TRBV27 with TRBJ2-1; TRBD2 matches at 7 bases. The V and J ends lost 6 bases and 4 bases, in that order; junction bases with no gene match: 9. The CDR3 is 15 residues long. CDR1 MNHEY and CDR2 SMNVEV come from the germline V gene (reference sequence). This CDR3 is CASRGGTGSYNEQFF. In nucleotides, the CDR3 is TGTGCCAGCAGGGGGGGGACTGGATCTTACAATGAGCAGTTCTTC.

In nucleotides, the CDR3 is TGTGCCAGCAGCTTAGTTATGGACAGGGTCGTAGGTACTGAAGCTTTCTTT. It translates to CASSLVMDRVVGTEAFF. This sequence joins TRBV7-2 and TRBJ1-1, with TRBD1 matching over 8 bases. With 1 base clipped from V and 5 bases from J, the junction kept 12 bases outside the gene matches. Germline-derived CDR1 and CDR2 are SGHTA and FQGNSA. The CDR3 is 17 amino acids.

This clone was picked up one time. The chain recombines TRBV18 with TRBJ1-1; 8 bases map to TRBD1. The V gene end was trimmed by 3 bases and the J gene end by 0 bases; junction bases not matched to a gene: 12. The germline V gene encodes CDR1 KGHSH and CDR2 LQKENI. The CDR3 is made up of 18 amino acids. This CDR3 is CASSPLPGQGVMNTEAFF. The CDR3 DNA reads TGTGCCAGCTCACCTTTACCCGGACAGGGTGTTATGAACACTGAAGCTTTCTTT.